Each of the 19 T cell receptor beta chains below was sequenced from the same sample in a study of blood T cells in healthy people across ages. A second about 6 to 12 cycle PCR used barcoded and J-beta primers. TCRdb reprocessed the 5' RACE reads with MiXCR, giving one entry per CDR3 protein. The sample consists of more than 1.4 million distinct CDR3 sequences, roughly 45% of them appearing once. The specimen was blood. These receptor sequences come from a woman aged 18-29 years in good health.

The CDR3 bases are TGTGCCAGCAGCTTAGAGGGACAGGGCCCAAATGAGCAGTTCTTC. Residues: CASSLEGQGPNEQFF. This chain joins TRBV7-8 and TRBJ2-1; 9 bases are a match to TRBD1. From germline, CDR1 is SGHVS and CDR2 FQNEAQ. This CDR3 is 15 amino acids long. After removal of 1 base from V and 7 bases from J, the junction contained 5 bases not matched to a gene.

CDR3 DNA: TGCGCCAGCAGCCCCCGGGTTCACTACGAGCAGTACTTC. Amino acids: CASSPRVHYEQYF. The chain links TRBV4-1 to TRBJ2-7; no clear D gene. This CDR3 region has 13 residues. CDR1 is MGHRA, CDR2 YSYEKL, per germline. V was shortened by 4 bases and J by 3 bases, with 10 bases between the two germline ends.

The chain combines TRBV6-1 with TRBJ2-1, with 11 bases matching TRBD2. This CDR3 has 15 residues. Germline V CDR1 and CDR2: MNHNS, SASEGT. Trimming took 4 bases from V and 9 from J; bases not matched to a gene: 8. The DNA for the CDR3 is TGTGCCAGCAGTGCGGTTAGCGGGGGGGCCGGTGAGCAGTTCTTC. Translating gives CASSAVSGGAGEQFF.

The CDR3 coding sequence is TGTGCCAGCAGGACATCCGCCCGGCGGGGAAGCACAGATACGCAGTATTTT. This translates into CASRTSARRGSTDTQYF. V gene TRBV6-6 combines with J gene TRBJ2-3, with a tentative D call TRBD2 (6 bases). The CDR3 contains 17 residues. Germline CDR1 and CDR2: MNHNY and SVGAGI (reference sequence). V was cut by 6 bases and J by 0 bases, with 19 bases left in between.

In this sample, this clonotype turned up a few times. CDR3 protein: CSAEMNYGYTF. DNA for the CDR3: TGCAGTGCTGAGATGAACTATGGCTACACCTTC. The chain joins TRBV20-1 to TRBJ1-2; no definite D call. The germline V gene has CDR1 DFQATT and CDR2 SNEGSKA (reference sequence). CDR3 length: 11 amino acids. Trimming took off 5 bases at V and 2 bases at J, with 6 bases between the two ends.

The chain recombines TRBV27 with TRBJ2-4; D possibly corresponds to TRBD2 (5 bases). The CDR3 totals 13 residues. Germline values: CDR1 MNHEY, CDR2 SMNVEV (reference sequence). The V and J ends lost 2 bases and 13 bases respectively, with 15 bases between them. CDR3 region: CASSLNSVREQYF. DNA for the CDR3: TGTGCCAGCAGTTTAAACTCTGTAAGGGAGCAGTACTTC.

The chain employs TRBV10-3 and TRBJ2-1; 12 positions agree with TRBD2. The DNA end is a closer match to TRBJ2-7, so the J assignment may be wrong. Germline CDR1 and CDR2: ENHRY and SYGVKD. This CDR3 is 15 amino acids long. The CDR3 DNA sequence: TGTGCCACCCAACTAGCGGGAGGTTCCTACAATGAGCAGTACTTC. Encoded protein: CATQLAGGSYNEQYF.

This sequence joins TRBV30 and TRBJ2-7; 11 positions match TRBD2. There are 15 residues in the CDR3. CDR1 and CDR2 from the germline V gene are GTSNPN and SVGIG (reference sequence). Trimming removed 2 bases from V and 3 bases from J; junction bases left unmatched: 6. CDR3 nucleotide sequence: TGTGCCTGGAGTCCAAAGACTAGCGGGGTCTACGAGCAGTACTTC. Encoded protein: CAWSPKTSGVYEQYF.

In its sample, this clonotype was seen many times. This chain joins TRBV7-8 and TRBJ2-1, with D unresolved. The germline gives CDR1 SGHVS, CDR2 FQNEAQ. The V gene lost 1 base and the J gene lost 1 base, with 11 bases spanning the gap. The CDR3 has 16 residues. In nucleotides, the CDR3 is TGTGCCAGCAGCTTAGGTCTGCTCAGGTCCTACAATGAGCAGTTCTTC. Translation: CASSLGLLRSYNEQFF.

This chain connects TRBV28 to TRBJ1-2; D unresolved. Germline V gene data show CDR1 as MDHEN and CDR2 as SYDVKM. This CDR3 comprises 13 residues. Trimming removed 6 bases from V and 0 bases from J, with 8 bases in between. The CDR3 DNA follows: TGTGCCAGCAGGAGTGGAGCTAACTATGGCTACACCTTC. This sequence encodes CASRSGANYGYTF.

There are a few counts of this clonotype. Compared with germline, one end of the junction differs, possibly owing to a read error. This chain links TRBV20-1 with TRBJ1-5; D is possibly TRBD1 (5 bases). The CDR3 is 13 amino acids. CDR1 is DFQATT and CDR2 is SNEGSKA in the germline V gene (reference sequence). The CDR3, as DNA: TGCAGTTCTAGTTCGGGGGGCAATCAGCCCCAGCATTTT. Translating it yields CSSSSGGNQPQHF.

The chain uses TRBV2 and TRBJ2-1, with D unresolved. CDR3 length: 13 amino acids. V was cut by 5 bases and J by 6 bases, with 11 bases left in between. The germline CDR1 and CDR2 sequences are SNHLY and FYNNEI. The CDR3 region is CASSYSQVNEQFF. The CDR3 nucleotides are TGTGCCAGCAGTTACAGTCAGGTCAATGAGCAGTTCTTC.

This clonotype was seen only a few times. This sequence joins TRBV29-1 and TRBJ1-2; D is undetermined. Trimming stripped 2 bases from V and 0 bases from J, with 16 bases between. Germline V gene sequence: CDR1 SQVTM, CDR2 ANQGSEA. The CDR3 spans 16 residues. The CDR3 region is CSVEISENLANYGYTF. The CDR3 region has the DNA TGCAGCGTTGAAATTTCGGAGAACCTAGCTAACTATGGCTACACCTTC.

The chain couples TRBV24-1 to TRBJ2-3; 8 bases map to TRBD1. Unmatched junction bases numbered 0, after V lost 7 bases and J lost 1 base. The CDR3 runs to 13 residues. The germline CDR1 and CDR2 sequences are KGHDR and SFDVKD. CDR3 amino acids: CATRDRGTDTQYF. The CDR3 DNA reads as TGTGCCACCAGGGACAGGGGCACAGATACGCAGTATTTT.

This sequence joins TRBV7-9 and TRBJ2-3; D is possibly TRBD1 or TRBD2 (5 bases each). Trimming took 2 bases from V and 4 from J, leaving 16 bases between them. CDR3 length: 16 amino acids. Looked up from germline, CDR1 is SEHNR and CDR2 is FQNEAQ (reference sequence). CDR3 in amino acids: CASSLHPIRGADTQYF. The CDR3 DNA sequence: TGTGCCAGCAGCTTACACCCTATTCGGGGCGCAGATACGCAGTATTTT.

The chain is built from TRBV14 and TRBJ1-2; D unresolved. The CDR3 totals 15 residues. CDR1 is SGHDN, CDR2 FVKESK, per germline. V was clipped by 1 base and J by 6 bases, with 15 bases between them. As DNA, the CDR3 is TGTGCCAGCAGCCAAGTCGGTCTACACTCCCATGGCTACACCTTC. Protein product: CASSQVGLHSHGYTF. Based on the CDR3 plus reference TRBV14 and TRBJ1-2, the full variable domain is EAGVTQFPSHSVIEKGQTVTLRCDPISGHDNLYWYRRVMGKEIKFLLHFVKESKQDESGMPNNRFLAERTGGTYSTLKVQPAELEDSGVYFCASSQVGLHSHGYTFGSGTRLTVV.

This clonotype has a handful of counts. The chain is built from TRBV6-2 or TRBV6-3 and TRBJ2-3, with D tentatively TRBD1 or TRBD2 (5 bases each). The germline CDR1 and CDR2 sequences are MNHEY and SVGEGT. This CDR3 has 14 amino acids. Trimming removed 5 bases at V and 4 bases at J, with 13 bases between. The CDR3 sequence is CASSPALGADTQYF. In nucleotides, the CDR3 is TGTGCCAGCAGTCCCGCTTTGGGGGCAGATACGCAGTATTTT.

The rearrangement uses TRBV7-9 and TRBJ1-4; no clear D. V lost 1 base to trimming and J lost 0 bases, with 3 bases between them. CDR1 SEHNR and CDR2 FQNEAQ come from the germline V gene (reference sequence). The CDR3 contains 14 residues. CDR3 nucleotide sequence: TGTGCCAGCAGCTTAGGACCAACTAATGAAAAACTGTTTTTT. This sequence encodes CASSLGPTNEKLFF.

V gene TRBV7-9 combines with J gene TRBJ2-5; the D is unclear. Per the germline V gene, CDR1 is SEHNR and CDR2 is FQNEAQ (reference sequence). The ends were cut back, 5 bases at V and 7 bases at J, with 11 bases in the middle. The CDR3 runs 12 residues. The CDR3 reads CASSPDEVTQYF. The DNA of the CDR3 is TGTGCCAGCAGCCCCGACGAGGTGACCCAGTACTTC.